These 30 T cell receptor beta chains originate from one sample sequenced in a study of T cell responses to AZD1222 COVID-19 vaccine (dated by TCRdb to the early 2020s). Library generation was performed with the immunoSEQ multiplex PCR assay. The table comes from immuneACCESS by way of TCRdb, which keeps in-frame sequences with V and J called. Part of the clones is missing from these tables; in studies checked, under half for an unresolved V gene and the rest for unknown reasons. The sample table lists about 150,000 clones, roughly 90% of them with a count of one. The ten largest clones represent about 3.5% of the sample. According to the study, the label for this sample's time point signals: about 28 days (+/-7) after the second vaccine dose. The starting material was peripheral blood, obtained 28 days after the second AZD1222 dose. The receptors were sampled from an adult who received the AZD1222 COVID-19 vaccine.

The chain combines TRBV7-3 with TRBJ2-3, with 7 bases matching TRBD2. V trimming: 0 bases; J trimming: 0 bases; junction bases outside the gene matches: 0. The CDR3 is made up of 15 amino acids. Germline V lookup: CDR1 SGHTA, CDR2 FQGTGA. The CDR3 coding sequence is TGTGCCAGCAGCTTAACTAGCGGGAGCACAGATACGCAGTATTTT. Translation gives CASSLTSGSTDTQYF.

The rearrangement links TRBV5-1 to TRBJ1-5, with D maybe TRBD1 (5 bases). The germline V and J ends were trimmed by 0 bases and 7 bases, with 17 bases remaining between them. CDR1 and CDR2 (germline): SGHRS, YFSETQ. The CDR3 spans 16 residues. The CDR3 spells CASSLVPQDMLQPQHF. The CDR3 coding sequence is TGCGCCAGCAGCTTGGTCCCCCAGGACATGCTGCAGCCCCAGCATTTT.

The J gene is TRBJ2-1, the V gene TRBV18; a possible D gene is TRBD2 (5 bases). CDR1 KGHSH and CDR2 LQKENI come from the germline V gene. Trimming took 3 bases from V and 2 from J, leaving 23 bases between them. CDR3 length: 19 amino acids. The CDR3 is CASSPLPSGTETTYNEQFF. CDR3 DNA sequence: TGTGCCAGCTCACCCCTCCCGTCAGGAACGGAGACTACCTACAATGAGCAGTTCTTC.

The rearrangement links TRBV5-1 to TRBJ2-1; 9 positions agree with TRBD1. Germline V gives CDR1 SGHRS, CDR2 YFSETQ. The CDR3 is 15 amino acids. V shed 1 base and J 4 bases; nucleotides not matched to a gene: 3. Here the CDR3 DNA reads TGCGCCAGCAGCTTGTACGGGACAGGGTACAATGAGCAGTTCTTC. Translating it yields CASSLYGTGYNEQFF. Based on the CDR3 plus reference TRBV5-1 and TRBJ2-1, the full variable domain is KAGVTQTPRYLIKTRGQQVTLSCSPISGHRSVSWYQQTPGQGLQFLFEYFSETQRNKGNFPGRFSGRQFSNSRSEMNVSTLELGDSALYLCASSLYGTGYNEQFFGPGTRLTVL.

This clone was detected once. V usage is TRBV5-6 and J usage is TRBJ2-6; no reliable D call. CDR3 length: 14 amino acids. From germline, CDR1 is SGHDT and CDR2 YYEEEE. Trimming left V 2 bases short and J 4 bases short, with 7 bases between. CDR3 sequence: CASSFDPGANVLTF. The DNA for the CDR3 is TGTGCCAGCAGCTTTGATCCCGGGGCCAACGTCCTGACTTTC.

The DNA of the CDR3 is TGTGCCAGCAGTCCCGGGGACAGGGGCCAGCATTTT. This codes for CASSPGDRGQHF. The V call is TRBV6-5, the J call TRBJ1-5; TRBD1 agrees at 10 bases. CDR1 MNHEY and CDR2 SVGAGI come from the germline V gene. The junction had 4 bases not matched to a gene; V was cut back by 5 bases and J by 12 bases. The CDR3 is 12 residues long.

CDR3 bases: TGTGCCAGCTCACCCGACACTTCCCCAACTGGAAACACCATATATTTT. Amino acid sequence: CASSPDTSPTGNTIYF. The rearrangement joins TRBV18 to TRBJ1-3; unclear D gene. V was trimmed by 3 bases and J by 2 bases, leaving 14 bases between them. CDR1 is KGHSH, CDR2 LQKENI, per germline. The CDR3 covers 16 residues.

The chain carries TRBV5-1 and TRBJ2-7; 9 nucleotides agree with TRBD1. Germline CDR1 reads SGHRS; CDR2 reads YFSETQ. J lost 2 bases, V lost 0 bases, and 0 bases had no gene match. The CDR3 is made up of 14 amino acids. CDR3 residues: CASSLGQGAYEQYF. The CDR3 coding sequence is TGCGCCAGCAGCTTGGGACAGGGGGCCTACGAGCAGTACTTC.

V is TRBV2 and J is TRBJ2-7; D may be TRBD1 or TRBD2 (6 bases each). Trimming stripped 11 bases from V and 5 bases from J, with 16 bases between. Germline V gene sequence: CDR1 SNHLY, CDR2 FYNNEI. There are 12 residues in the CDR3. The CDR3 is CAGSSGAHEQYF. CDR3 DNA: TGTGCCGGATCGTCGGGGGCCCACGAGCAGTACTTC.

J is TRBJ1-2 and V is TRBV7-9; 10 nucleotides match TRBD1. The trim removed 7 bases at V and 1 base at J, leaving 9 bases unmatched. CDR3 length: 16 amino acids. Germline V gene lookup returns CDR1 SEHNR and CDR2 FQNEAQ (reference sequence). CDR3 DNA: TGTGCCAGCAACCTTGGGACAGGGGAGGGTAACTATGGCTACACCTTC. Protein sequence: CASNLGTGEGNYGYTF. The full variable domain, in which reference TRBV7-9 and TRBJ1-2 provide the parts outside the CDR3, is DTGVSQNPRHKITKRGQNVTFRCDPISEHNRLYWYRQTLGQGPEFLTYFQNEAQLEKSRLLSDRFSAERPKGSFSTLEIQRTEQGDSAMYLCASNLGTGEGNYGYTFGSGTRLTVV.

The rearrangement uses TRBV27 and TRBJ1-1, with 7 bases lining up with TRBD1. Germline V gene lookup returns CDR1 MNHEY and CDR2 SMNVEV (reference sequence). V shed 7 bases and J 1 base; nucleotides not matched to a gene: 3. The CDR3 spans 13 residues. This CDR3 is CASTHRGNTEAFF. The DNA for the CDR3 is TGTGCCAGCACCCACAGGGGGAACACTGAAGCTTTCTTT.

The CDR3 reads CASSFDRGRGYTF. The CDR3 bases are TGTGCCAGCAGTTTTGACAGGGGTAGGGGCTACACCTTC. J is TRBJ1-2 and V is TRBV28; 8 positions match TRBD1. J gave up 8 bases and V 3 bases, and 5 bases lay outside the gene matches. Germline values: CDR1 MDHEN, CDR2 SYDVKM. The CDR3 length is 13 residues.

The chain is built from TRBV18 and TRBJ1-2; D is perhaps TRBD1 (6 bases). The CDR3 has 17 residues. The germline V gene encodes CDR1 KGHSH and CDR2 LQKENI. The V end was cut by 5 bases, the J end by 1 base, with 20 bases between. CDR3 in DNA: TGTGCCAGCTCAACCGGGACATCCGCCAAAGATAACTATGGCTACACCTTC. It specifies CASSTGTSAKDNYGYTF.

The chain links TRBV6-2 or TRBV6-3 to TRBJ2-7; D gene unclear. Trimming took 0 bases from V and 0 from J, leaving 3 bases between them. The CDR3 contains 13 residues. CDR1 is MNHEY, CDR2 SVGEGT, per germline. In nucleotides, the CDR3 is TGTGCCAGCAGTTACTCGCACTCCTACGAGCAGTACTTC. This gives the protein CASSYSHSYEQYF.

The rearrangement uses TRBV15 and TRBJ1-6; TRBD1 is a possible D gene (5 bases). Germline V lookup: CDR1 LNHNV, CDR2 YYDKDF (reference sequence). V was trimmed by 6 bases and J by 7 bases, leaving 19 bases between them. The CDR3 covers 16 residues. The CDR3 sequence: CATRGVRWQGNSPLHF. The CDR3 DNA reads TGTGCCACCAGGGGGGTCAGGTGGCAGGGAAATTCACCCCTCCACTTT.

This clone has just one count. The V gene is TRBV6-1, the J gene TRBJ2-3; D gene uncertain. The V end lost 1 base, the J end lost 6 bases, and 20 bases lay between the germline ends. CDR3 length equals 17 residues. Per germline, CDR1 MNHNS and CDR2 SASEGT. The CDR3: CASSEGGFWQVGDTQYF. The CDR3 bases are TGTGCCAGCAGTGAAGGAGGATTTTGGCAAGTCGGCGATACGCAGTATTTT.

The chain employs TRBV25-1 and TRBJ2-5; either TRBD1 or TRBD2 may supply D (6 bases each). The CDR3 length is 16 residues. V shed 3 bases and J shed 1 base, with 15 bases lying between them. Germline CDR1 is MGHDK and CDR2 is SYGVNS. The CDR3 region has the DNA TGTGCCAGCAGTGAGGGGGGCCCGAGGGTCCAAGAGACCCAGTACTTC. This encodes CASSEGGPRVQETQYF.

The chain links TRBV2 to TRBJ2-1; 11 bases map to TRBD2. The CDR3 runs 17 residues. The V segment lost 0 bases and the J segment 9 bases; nucleotides outside the gene matches: 10. The V gene's germline CDR1 is SNHLY and CDR2 FYNNEI. The CDR3: CASSEARTSGRYGEQFF. The CDR3 nucleotides are TGTGCCAGCAGTGAAGCGCGCACTAGCGGGAGATACGGTGAGCAGTTCTTC.

About this clone itself: Other nucleotide sequences in the sample specify the same CDR3. The V and J genes are TRBV9 and TRBJ1-1; D not certain. The CDR3 has 13 amino acids. Trimming cost V 0 bases and J 5 bases, with 8 bases left between them. Germline assignment: CDR1 SGDLS and CDR2 YYNGEE. The CDR3 loop reads CASSVGSGTEAFF. In DNA, the CDR3 is TGTGCCAGCAGCGTAGGGTCCGGAACTGAAGCTTTCTTT.

The rearrangement uses TRBV5-1 and TRBJ1-1, with no clear D. The CDR3 is made up of 16 amino acids. Looked up from germline, CDR1 is SGHRS and CDR2 is YFSETQ. Trimming removed 4 bases from V and 0 bases from J, with 16 bases in between. The DNA of the CDR3 is TGCGCCAGCAGCCTCGTCCAGATGGGTGTGAACACTGAAGCTTTCTTT. This sequence encodes CASSLVQMGVNTEAFF.

The chain employs TRBV19 and TRBJ1-1; D is ambiguous. Between the trimmed V and J ends, which lost 3 bases and 0 bases, there was a span of 11 bases. The length of the CDR3 is 15 residues. Germline V gene data show CDR1 as LNHDA and CDR2 as SQIVND (reference sequence). This CDR3 is CASSIGGRLNTEAFF. DNA for the CDR3: TGTGCCAGTAGTATCGGTGGGAGGCTGAACACTGAAGCTTTCTTT.

The genes are TRBV24-1 and TRBJ2-7; 12 nucleotides match TRBD1. Germline V gene data show CDR1 as KGHDR and CDR2 as SFDVKD. CDR3 length equals 16 residues. Trimming took 4 bases from V and 3 from J; bases not matched to a gene: 6. For the CDR3, the DNA is TGTGCCACCAGTGAGACCGGGACAGGGGGCTTCTACGAGCAGTACTTC. Its protein is CATSETGTGGFYEQYF.

This chain connects TRBV19 to TRBJ1-6; possibly TRBD1 for D (5 bases). Germline CDR1 is LNHDA and CDR2 is SQIVND (reference sequence). The CDR3 runs to 15 residues. V was cut by 2 bases and J by 7 bases, with 12 bases left in between. The CDR3 is CASSIRGARNSPLHF. CDR3 sequence (DNA): TGTGCCAGTAGTATACGAGGGGCGCGGAATTCACCCCTCCACTTT.

The chain carries TRBV9 and TRBJ1-6; D uncertain. Per germline, CDR1 SGDLS and CDR2 YYNGEE. Trimming took 3 bases from V and 4 from J, leaving 14 bases between them. The CDR3 spans 16 residues. CDR3 sequence reads: CASSGMMGTYNSPLHF. In nucleotides, the CDR3 is TGTGCCAGCAGCGGGATGATGGGTACTTATAATTCACCCCTCCACTTT. Looking up the rest from reference TRBV9 and TRBJ1-6 gives the full variable domain: DSGVTQTPKHLITATGQRVTLRCSPRSGDLSVYWYQQSLDQGLQFLIQYYNGEERAKGNILERFSAQQFPDLHSELNLSSLELGDSALYFCASSGMMGTYNSPLHFGNGTRLTVT.

This clone was recorded once. V usage is TRBV12-3 or TRBV12-4 and J usage is TRBJ2-1; D is uncertain. The ends were cut back, 2 bases at V and 12 bases at J, with 14 bases in the middle. The CDR3 length is 13 residues. Written as DNA, the CDR3 is TGTGCCAGCAGTTTATGGGGTAATGATCGGCAGTTCTTC. Amino acids: CASSLWGNDRQFF.

This chain joins TRBV4-3 and TRBJ1-1, with D possibly matching TRBD1 (5 bases). Germline CDR1 reads LGHNA; CDR2 reads YSLEER. The CDR3 is 15 residues long. The ends were cut back, 4 bases at V and 4 bases at J, with 16 bases in the middle. CDR3: CASSLERGEGTEAFF. CDR3 DNA sequence: TGCGCCAGCAGCCTGGAACGAGGGGAAGGCACTGAAGCTTTCTTT.

This clone was found a few times. DNA of the CDR3: TGTGCCAGCAGTGAAGTGGCAGGACCTGATATCAATGAAAAACTGTTTTTT. Residues: CASSEVAGPDINEKLFF. This chain uses TRBV25-1 with TRBJ1-4; D remains unclear. Germline CDR1 reads MGHDK; CDR2 reads SYGVNS. Trimming stripped 2 bases from V and 5 bases from J, with 18 bases between. CDR3 size: 17 residues.

A single count supports this clone. The V gene is TRBV4-3, the J gene TRBJ2-3, with TRBD1 identical over 10 bases. V shed 4 bases, J shed 5 bases, and the junction held 6 bases outside the gene matches. This CDR3 is built from 15 residues. The germline V gene has CDR1 LGHNA and CDR2 YSLEER. CDR3: CASSLRTGGEDTQYF. The DNA for the CDR3 is TGCGCCAGCAGCCTCCGGACAGGGGGGGAAGATACGCAGTATTTT.

The table lists this clone with a count of one. This chain uses TRBV27 with TRBJ2-7, with 7 bases matching TRBD2. The CDR3 is 16 residues long. In germline, CDR1 is MNHEY, CDR2 SMNVEV (reference sequence). The junction had 8 bases not matched to a gene; V was cut back by 3 bases and J by 0 bases. CDR3 DNA: TGTGCCAGCAGTTTCAGTCTAGCGGCCGCCTCCTACGAGCAGTACTTC. It codes for CASSFSLAAASYEQYF.

The genes are TRBV28 and TRBJ2-3; perhaps D is TRBD1 or TRBD2 (5 bases each). Trimming stripped 7 bases from V and 3 bases from J, with 17 bases between. The germline V gene encodes CDR1 MDHEN and CDR2 SYDVKM. The CDR3 runs 15 residues. CDR3 DNA sequence: TGTGCCAGCATTCAGCCTGGGACCCATACAGATACGCAGTATTTT. Its protein product is CASIQPGTHTDTQYF. The whole variable domain, remainder taken from reference TRBV28 and TRBJ2-3, is DVKVTQSSRYLVKRTGEKVFLECVQDMDHENMFWYRQDPGLGLRLIYFSYDVKMKEKGDIPEGYSVSREKKERFSLILESASTNQTSMYLCASIQPGTHTDTQYFGPGTRLTVL.